Below are 22 T cell receptor beta chains sequenced from a single sample in a study of cytomegalovirus exposure and HLA in healthy donors. A multiplex PCR was run with 60 Vbeta primers and 13 Jbeta primers. Assay used: immunoSEQ multiplex PCR; TCRdb lists only in-frame clones, some missing. This sample carries some 110,000 clones, approximately 14% of them seen once, and the ten largest clones take over 0.65%. Sequenced input: PBMCs. The receptors were sampled from a female donor in good health and CMV-seronegative.

The V call is TRBV6-4, the J call TRBJ2-3, with D possibly matching TRBD2 (6 bases). Trimming took 0 bases from V and 9 from J, leaving 19 bases between them. This CDR3 contains 16 residues. Germline V gene data show CDR1 as MRHNA and CDR2 as SNTAGT. CDR3 sequence: CASSDSIGSGSGTQYF. CDR3 nucleotide sequence: TGTGCCAGCAGTGACTCGATAGGGTCCGGGAGCGGAACGCAGTATTTT.

The chain links TRBV5-1 to TRBJ2-1; 13 bases match TRBD2. CDR1 SGHRS and CDR2 YFSETQ come from the germline V gene. After removal of 3 bases from V and 8 bases from J, the junction contained 8 bases not matched to a gene. The CDR3 extends over 16 amino acids. The CDR3 loop reads CASSWGTSGAVDEQFF. CDR3 DNA sequence: TGCGCCAGCAGCTGGGGGACTAGCGGGGCCGTGGATGAGCAGTTCTTC.

The chain employs TRBV29-1 and TRBJ1-2; 8 bases line up with TRBD1. The V gene end was trimmed by 5 bases and the J gene end by 7 bases; junction bases not matched to a gene: 6. CDR3 size: 12 residues. Germline V gene data show CDR1 as SQVTM and CDR2 as ANQGSEA. DNA for the CDR3: TGCAGCGTTACCCCGACAGGGGCTGGCTACACCTTC. Amino acid sequence: CSVTPTGAGYTF.

The chain is built from TRBV27 and TRBJ1-4; D possibly corresponds to TRBD1 (5 bases). Germline values: CDR1 MNHEY, CDR2 SMNVEV (reference sequence). The CDR3 covers 17 residues. V lost 5 bases and J lost 0, with 16 bases in between. CDR3 protein: CASSTPGTPPTNEKLFF. CDR3 DNA: TGTGCCAGCAGTACCCCCGGGACTCCTCCAACTAATGAAAAACTGTTTTTT.

This clone turned up a few times. The chain employs TRBV9 and TRBJ1-3, with a possible D match to TRBD1 (6 bases). Germline V gene lookup returns CDR1 SGDLS and CDR2 YYNGEE. The V gene lost 0 bases and the J gene lost 3 bases, with 7 bases spanning the gap. CDR3 length equals 14 residues. In nucleotides, the CDR3 is TGTGCCAGCAGCGTAGGGACAGTTGGAAACACCATATATTTT. Protein sequence: CASSVGTVGNTIYF.

The chain has TRBV6-5 and TRBJ1-2; 8 bases line up with TRBD1. V gave up 6 bases and J gave up 7 bases; unmatched junction bases: 7. The CDR3 has 13 residues. Looked up from germline, CDR1 is MNHEY and CDR2 is SVGAGI. Here the CDR3 reads CASRISGGTGYTF. The CDR3 DNA is TGTGCCAGCAGAATATCAGGGGGCACTGGCTACACCTTC.

This chain uses TRBV15 with TRBJ2-3; perhaps TRBD2 as D (5 bases). Germline-derived CDR1 and CDR2 are LNHNV and YYDKDF (reference sequence). The V gene lost 0 bases and the J gene lost 8 bases, with 6 bases spanning the gap. The CDR3 sequence is 12 residues long. The DNA for the CDR3 is TGTGCCACCAGCAGAGATGGGAGTACGCAGTATTTT. It yields the protein CATSRDGSTQYF.

The table lists this clone with a few counts. The chain links TRBV6-7 to TRBJ1-4; a weak D match, TRBD1 (5 bases). TRBV6-7 is assigned to the ORF class and has an uncertain function. CDR3 length equals 18 residues. V lost 2 bases to trimming and J lost 0 bases, with 16 bases between them. The DNA of the CDR3 is TGTGCCAGCAGTTACCTCCCCTCTGACAGCGCAACTAATGAAAAACTGTTTTTT. Its protein product is CASSYLPSDSATNEKLFF.

The chain carries TRBV19 and TRBJ1-2, with 8 bases lining up with TRBD1. Germline CDR1 is LNHDA and CDR2 is SQIVND (reference sequence). The CDR3 is 16 residues long. Trimming removed 3 bases from V and 1 base from J; junction bases left unmatched: 7. The CDR3: CASSIQSTGVNYGYTF. DNA of the CDR3: TGTGCCAGTAGTATCCAATCGACAGGGGTTAACTATGGCTACACCTTC.

This clone was detected a few times. This chain joins TRBV19 and TRBJ1-5, with D perhaps TRBD1 (6 bases). The CDR3 consists of 19 residues. Germline V gene lookup returns CDR1 LNHDA and CDR2 SQIVND (reference sequence). V gave up 7 bases and J gave up 0 bases, with 25 bases separating them. This CDR3 is CASTMAREQGSYSNQPQHF. CDR3 nucleotide sequence: TGTGCCAGTACCATGGCCCGGGAACAGGGCTCGTATAGCAATCAGCCCCAGCATTTT.

The genes are TRBV15 and TRBJ1-5; no definite D call. With 0 bases removed from V and 4 bases from J, the gap between germline ends came to 7 bases. Germline CDR1 is LNHNV and CDR2 is YYDKDF (reference sequence). The CDR3 loop spans 14 amino acids. In DNA form, the CDR3 reads TGTGCCACCAGCAGAGATCGGGAGAATCAGCCCCAGCATTTT. Translation: CATSRDRENQPQHF.

The chain joins TRBV30 to TRBJ2-3; 7 bases are a match to TRBD2. With 1 base clipped from V and 0 bases from J, the junction kept 10 bases outside the gene matches. Germline V gene lookup returns CDR1 GTSNPN and CDR2 SVGIG (reference sequence). The CDR3 contains 17 residues. CDR3 sequence (DNA): TGTGCCTGGAGTGAGGCTAGCGGAAGAACTAGCACAGATACGCAGTATTTT. Protein product: CAWSEASGRTSTDTQYF.

The chain couples TRBV19 to TRBJ1-5; TRBD1 aligns across 9 bases. This CDR3 comprises 15 residues. The germline gives CDR1 LNHDA, CDR2 SQIVND (reference sequence). V gave up 5 bases and J gave up 5 bases; unmatched junction bases: 7. In DNA form, the CDR3 reads TGTGCCAGTAGTTGGACAGGGGTGGGCTATCAGCCCCAGCATTTT. Its protein product is CASSWTGVGYQPQHF. The whole variable domain, remainder taken from reference TRBV19 and TRBJ1-5, is DGGITQSPKYLFRKEGQNVTLSCEQNLNHDAMYWYRQDPGQGLRLIYYSQIVNDFQKGDIAEGYSVSREKKESFPLTVTSAQKNPTAFYLCASSWTGVGYQPQHFGDGTRLSIL.

The gene calls are TRBV5-6 and TRBJ1-1; TRBD1 aligns across 7 bases. The CDR3 consists of 14 residues. CDR1 SGHDT and CDR2 YYEEEE come from the germline V gene. V dropped 0 bases and J dropped 7; count of bases not matched to a gene: 6. DNA for the CDR3: TGTGCCAGCAGCTTGGGACAGGGAGTGAGTGAAGCTTTCTTT. Residues: CASSLGQGVSEAFF. Full variable domain (missing parts from reference TRBV5-6 and TRBJ1-1): DAGVTQSPTHLIKTRGQQVTLRCSPKSGHDTVSWYQQALGQGPQFIFQYYEEEERQRGNFPDRFSGHQFPNYSSELNVNALLLGDSALYLCASSLGQGVSEAFFGQGTRLTVV.

This clone was recorded a few times. The chain links TRBV28 to TRBJ2-2, with D uncertain. The germline V gene has CDR1 MDHEN and CDR2 SYDVKM. The CDR3 contains 14 residues. V was cut by 3 bases and J by 7 bases, with 12 bases left in between. CDR3 residues: CASSFGARGGELFF. The CDR3 DNA sequence: TGTGCCAGCAGTTTTGGTGCTCGAGGCGGGGAGCTGTTTTTT.

This clone showed up just a few times. The J gene is TRBJ2-1, the V gene TRBV29-1; a possible D gene is TRBD1 (5 bases). Germline CDR1 is SQVTM and CDR2 is ANQGSEA. This CDR3 comprises 13 residues. V was clipped by 2 bases and J by 7 bases, with 12 bases between them. Here the CDR3 DNA reads TGCAGCGTTGAACCGACAGCAGATAATGAGCAGTTCTTC. Protein: CSVEPTADNEQFF.

The V gene is TRBV30, the J gene TRBJ1-4, with 10 bases lining up with TRBD1. This CDR3 region has 13 residues. Germline CDR1 GTSNPN, CDR2 SVGIG (reference sequence). V lost 5 bases, J lost 7 bases, and 4 bases stayed unmatched. CDR3 protein: CAWEWDRGEKLFF. DNA for the CDR3: TGTGCCTGGGAATGGGACAGGGGTGAAAAACTGTTTTTT.

This rearrangement joins TRBV5-1 to TRBJ2-7; TRBD1 matches 7 bases. This CDR3 has 14 residues. The V and J ends lost 0 bases and 6 bases, in that order; junction bases with no gene match: 6. Germline values: CDR1 SGHRS, CDR2 YFSETQ. Here the CDR3 reads CASSLGSTGSEQYF. The CDR3, as DNA: TGCGCCAGCAGCTTGGGCTCGACAGGGTCCGAGCAGTACTTC.

This chain connects TRBV5-4 to TRBJ2-1, with 8 bases aligning to TRBD2. The CDR3 length is 16 residues. V lost 1 base and J lost 0; bases outside the gene matches: 3. Germline CDR1 and CDR2: SGHNT and YYREEE (reference sequence). The CDR3 sequence: CASSLKSGSSYNEQFF. CDR3 sequence (DNA): TGTGCCAGCAGCTTGAAGAGCGGGAGCTCCTACAATGAGCAGTTCTTC.

The V gene is TRBV7-9, the J gene TRBJ2-6, with 7 bases lining up with TRBD2. Per the germline V gene, CDR1 is SEHNR and CDR2 is FQNEAQ (reference sequence). The CDR3 has 17 residues. The junction had 6 bases not matched to a gene; V was cut back by 2 bases and J by 2 bases. The chain's CDR3 is CASSLNSGRAGANVLTF. In nucleotides, the CDR3 is TGTGCCAGCAGCTTAAATTCGGGGAGGGCTGGGGCCAACGTCCTGACTTTC.

This sequence joins TRBV7-9 and TRBJ2-6, with no clear D. CDR3 length: 10 amino acids. The V gene's germline CDR1 is SEHNR and CDR2 FQNEAQ (reference sequence). V gave up 10 bases and J gave up 6 bases, with 4 bases separating them. DNA for the CDR3: TGTGCCACCTCGGCCAACGTCCTGACTTTC. It codes for CATSANVLTF.

The chain carries TRBV5-6 and TRBJ1-2; D gene ambiguous. The CDR3 length is 15 residues. Between the trimmed V and J ends, which lost 0 bases and 0 bases, there was a span of 9 bases. In germline, CDR1 is SGHDT, CDR2 YYEEEE. The CDR3 region has the DNA TGTGCCAGCAGCTTGGGGGCAGGCGCTAACTATGGCTACACCTTC. It encodes CASSLGAGANYGYTF.